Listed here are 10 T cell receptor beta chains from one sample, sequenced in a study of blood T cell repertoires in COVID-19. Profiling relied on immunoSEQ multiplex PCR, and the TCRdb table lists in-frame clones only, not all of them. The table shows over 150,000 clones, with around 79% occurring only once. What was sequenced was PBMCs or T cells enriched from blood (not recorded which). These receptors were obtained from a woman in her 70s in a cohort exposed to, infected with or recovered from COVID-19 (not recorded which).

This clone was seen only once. CDR3 region: CASTAGQIWEKLFF. The CDR3 nucleotides are TGTGCCAGCACGGCGGGACAGATTTGGGAAAAACTGTTTTTT. This chain connects TRBV2 to TRBJ1-4, with 7 positions matching TRBD1. The CDR3 contains 14 residues. In germline, CDR1 is SNHLY, CDR2 FYNNEI. The ends lost 7 bases at V and 8 bases at J; junction bases unmatched: 10.

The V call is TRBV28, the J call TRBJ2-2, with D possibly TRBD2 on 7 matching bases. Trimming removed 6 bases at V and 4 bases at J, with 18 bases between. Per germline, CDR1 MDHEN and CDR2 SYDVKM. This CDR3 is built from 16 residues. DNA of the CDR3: TGTGCCAGCAGCTTGGGGGGGGCAACGAGCACCGGGGAGCTGTTTTTT. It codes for CASSLGGATSTGELFF.

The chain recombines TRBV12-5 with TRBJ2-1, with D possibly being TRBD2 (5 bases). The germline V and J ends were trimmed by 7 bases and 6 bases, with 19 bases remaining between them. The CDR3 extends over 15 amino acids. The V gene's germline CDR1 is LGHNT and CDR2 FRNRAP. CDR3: CASASDSAGLNEQFF. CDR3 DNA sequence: TGTGCTAGTGCCTCCGATAGCGCTGGTCTCAATGAGCAGTTCTTC.

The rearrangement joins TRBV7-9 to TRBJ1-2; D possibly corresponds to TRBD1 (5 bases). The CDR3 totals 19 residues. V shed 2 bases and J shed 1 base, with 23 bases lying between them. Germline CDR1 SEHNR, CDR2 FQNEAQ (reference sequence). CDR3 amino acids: CASSLLVQTTALDNYGYTF. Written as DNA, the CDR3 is TGTGCCAGCAGCTTATTGGTCCAAACGACAGCGCTGGATAACTATGGCTACACCTTC.

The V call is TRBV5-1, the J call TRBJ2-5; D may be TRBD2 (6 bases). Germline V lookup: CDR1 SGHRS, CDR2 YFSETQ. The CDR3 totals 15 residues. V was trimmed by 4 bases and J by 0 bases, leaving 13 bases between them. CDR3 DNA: TGCGCCAGCAGCCGATCCGGGACTTACCAAGAGACCCAGTACTTC. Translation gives CASSRSGTYQETQYF.

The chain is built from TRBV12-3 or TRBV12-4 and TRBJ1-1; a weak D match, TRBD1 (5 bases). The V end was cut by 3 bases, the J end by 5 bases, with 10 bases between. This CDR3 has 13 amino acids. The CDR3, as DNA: TGTGCCAGCAGTTTGGGGGGGGAGACTGAAGCTTTCTTT. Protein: CASSLGGETEAFF.

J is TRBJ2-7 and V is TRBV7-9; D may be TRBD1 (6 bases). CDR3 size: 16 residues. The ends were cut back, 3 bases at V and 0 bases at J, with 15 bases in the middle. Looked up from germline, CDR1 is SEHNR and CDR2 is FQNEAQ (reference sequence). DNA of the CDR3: TGTGCCAGCAGCTTGCTCGGACAGAGGACCTCCTACGAGCAGTACTTC. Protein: CASSLLGQRTSYEQYF.

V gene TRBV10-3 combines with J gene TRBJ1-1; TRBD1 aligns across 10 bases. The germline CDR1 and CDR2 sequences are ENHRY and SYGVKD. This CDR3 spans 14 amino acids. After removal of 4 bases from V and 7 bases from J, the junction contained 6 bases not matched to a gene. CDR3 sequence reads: CAISADRGLDEAFF. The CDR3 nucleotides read TGTGCCATCAGTGCCGACAGGGGGCTAGATGAAGCTTTCTTT.

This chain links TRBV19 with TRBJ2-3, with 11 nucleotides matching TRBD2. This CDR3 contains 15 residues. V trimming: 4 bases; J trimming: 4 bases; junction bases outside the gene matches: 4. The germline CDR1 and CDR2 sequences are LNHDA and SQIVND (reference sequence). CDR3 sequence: CASSTTSGSSDTQYF. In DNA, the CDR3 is TGTGCCAGTAGTACCACTAGCGGGAGCTCAGATACGCAGTATTTT.

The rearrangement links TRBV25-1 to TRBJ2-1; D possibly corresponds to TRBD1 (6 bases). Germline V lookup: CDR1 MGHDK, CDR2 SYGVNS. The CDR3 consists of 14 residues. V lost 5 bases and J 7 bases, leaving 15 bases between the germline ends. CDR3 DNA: TGTGCCAGCAGTCTGGGGGCCCGTGGGAATGAGCAGTTCTTC. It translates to CASSLGARGNEQFF. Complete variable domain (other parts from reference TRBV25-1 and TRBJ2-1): EADIYQTPRYLVIGTGKKITLECSQTMGHDKMYWYQQDPGMELHLIHYSYGVNSTEKGDLSSESTVSRIRTEHFPLTLESARPSHTSQYLCASSLGARGNEQFFGPGTRLTVL.